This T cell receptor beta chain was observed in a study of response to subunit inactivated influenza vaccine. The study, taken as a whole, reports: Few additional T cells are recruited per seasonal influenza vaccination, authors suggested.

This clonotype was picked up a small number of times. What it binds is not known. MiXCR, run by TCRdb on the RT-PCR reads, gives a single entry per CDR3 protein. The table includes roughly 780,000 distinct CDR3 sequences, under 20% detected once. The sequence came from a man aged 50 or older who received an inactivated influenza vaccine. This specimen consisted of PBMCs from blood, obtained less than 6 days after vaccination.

The CDR3 region is CSAPQEGSIGTDTQYF. The CDR3 DNA is TGCAGTGCCCCACAGGAAGGGAGTATTGGCACAGATACGCAGTATTTT. The V and J genes are TRBV20-1 and TRBJ2-3; D could derive from TRBD1 or TRBD2 (5 bases each). The length of the CDR3 is 16 residues. Germline CDR1 and CDR2: DFQATT and SNEGSKA (reference sequence). Trimming cost V 6 bases and J 1 base, with 20 bases left between them.